Shown below are 20 T cell receptor beta chains from a single sample sequenced in a study of T cells in Graves' hyperthyroidism and ophthalmopathy. From RNA transcripts, TCR beta CDR3 regions were amplified. A first-round RT-PCR of the TCR CDR3 used the HTBI primer set. TCRdb independently ran MiXCR on the multiplex PCR reads; one entry per CDR3 protein. The profile covers about 590,000 distinct CDR3 sequences, with 12% to 15% appearing a single time and more than 6% taken by the ten largest. The sample consisted of blood. All receptors come from a woman between 18 and 29 years old with Graves' ophthalmopathy.

This clonotype was detected ten times or more. The chain is built from TRBV7-9 and TRBJ1-2; tentative D call: TRBD1 (5 bases). V dropped 5 bases and J dropped 4 bases, with 14 bases sitting between them. Germline CDR1 is SEHNR and CDR2 is FQNEAQ (reference sequence). This CDR3 has 14 residues. This CDR3 is CASSGPTDFYGYTF. As DNA, the CDR3 is TGTGCCAGCAGCGGCCCGACAGATTTCTATGGCTACACCTTC.

This clonotype showed up many times. This chain joins TRBV2 and TRBJ1-5; 9 bases line up with TRBD1. The germline gives CDR1 SNHLY, CDR2 FYNNEI. Trimming removed 9 bases from V and 8 bases from J; junction bases left unmatched: 11. This CDR3 contains 14 residues. The CDR3 reads CASHSGTGIKPQHF. The CDR3 DNA reads as TGTGCCAGTCACTCCGGGACAGGGATCAAGCCCCAGCATTTT.

This chain uses TRBV5-1 with TRBJ1-2; D uncertain. The V gene lost 0 bases and the J gene lost 8 bases, with 8 bases spanning the gap. The CDR3 has 12 residues. Germline assignment: CDR1 SGHRS and CDR2 YFSETQ. CDR3 coding DNA: TGCGCCAGCAGCTTGGAGGCCCTAGGCTACACCTTC. This gives the protein CASSLEALGYTF.

The table lists this clonotype with many counts. The rearrangement links TRBV3-1 to TRBJ2-3; the D gene is possibly TRBD2 (6 bases). In germline, CDR1 is LGHDT, CDR2 YNNKEL (reference sequence). The ends were cut back, 4 bases at V and 0 bases at J, with 14 bases in the middle. The CDR3 totals 16 residues. The DNA for the CDR3 is TGTGCCAGCAGCCCCGAACTAGCACAGAGCACAGATACGCAGTATTTT. Protein product: CASSPELAQSTDTQYF.

This clonotype has at least ten counts. The V and J genes are TRBV5-1 and TRBJ2-1; 11 nucleotides align to TRBD1. V lost 7 bases, J lost 4 bases, and 10 bases stayed unmatched. This CDR3 contains 16 residues. Germline lookup yields CDR1 SGHRS and CDR2 YFSETQ. CDR3 loop: CASERTGGEMYNEQFF. DNA of the CDR3: TGCGCCAGCGAGAGGACAGGGGGCGAAATGTACAATGAGCAGTTCTTC.

This clonotype was found many times. The V call is TRBV7-2, the J call TRBJ2-1, with D maybe TRBD2 (5 bases). The germline gives CDR1 SGHTA, CDR2 FQGNSA. The CDR3 is made up of 15 amino acids. The ends were cut back, 1 base at V and 8 bases at J, with 15 bases in the middle. The CDR3 sequence is CASSLDEATRDEQFF. DNA of the CDR3: TGTGCCAGCAGCTTAGATGAGGCCACGCGGGATGAGCAGTTCTTC.

This clonotype was counted only a few times. The rearrangement links TRBV15 to TRBJ1-4; D may be TRBD1 (5 bases). The CDR3 length is 17 residues. Germline CDR1 LNHNV, CDR2 YYDKDF (reference sequence). V lost 0 bases to trimming and J lost 4 bases, with 15 bases between them. The chain's CDR3 is CATSRDFRGVFNEKLFF. The CDR3 DNA sequence: TGTGCCACCAGCAGAGATTTTAGAGGGGTATTTAATGAAAAACTGTTTTTT.

In this sample, this clonotype turned up many times. The chain employs TRBV12-3 or TRBV12-4 and TRBJ1-5; D not certain. CDR3 length: 13 amino acids. V was trimmed by 6 bases and J by 4 bases, leaving 10 bases between them. CDR3: CASSTDTNQPQHF. DNA of the CDR3: TGTGCCAGCAGCACCGACACAAATCAGCCCCAGCATTTT.

As concerns this clonotype: It may be a read error: a sequence one base away is much more abundant. The V gene is TRBV7-9, the J gene TRBJ2-5; D is unclear. Deletions cut 8 bases from V and 1 base from J, with 14 bases between. The CDR3 sequence is 14 residues long. The germline V gene has CDR1 SEHNR and CDR2 FQNEAQ (reference sequence). CDR3 sequence (DNA): TGTGCCAGCGGCTACTCCAGTGTCCAAGAGACCCAGTACTTC. Residues: CASGYSSVQETQYF.

J is TRBJ2-2 and V is TRBV15; 7 bases are a match to TRBD1. The CDR3 consists of 16 residues. CDR1 and CDR2 from the germline V gene are LNHNV and YYDKDF (reference sequence). V lost 3 bases, J lost 4 bases, and 8 bases stayed unmatched. The CDR3 loop reads CATSRRFRGITGELFF. For the CDR3, the DNA is TGTGCCACCAGCAGGCGGTTCAGGGGGATCACCGGGGAGCTGTTTTTT. Drawing the rest from reference TRBV15 and TRBJ2-2, the complete variable domain is DAMVIQNPRYQVTQFGKPVTLSCSQTLNHNVMYWYQQKSSQAPKLLFHYYDKDFNNEADTPDNFQSRRPNTSFCFLDIRSPGLGDTAMYLCATSRRFRGITGELFFGEGSRLTVL.

The genes are TRBV20-1 and TRBJ2-6; the match to TRBD1 covers 7 bases. The CDR3 is 18 residues long. Germline values: CDR1 DFQATT, CDR2 SNEGSKA (reference sequence). The V and J ends lost 3 bases and 1 base, in that order; junction bases with no gene match: 12. This CDR3 is CSASRQGRPLSGANVLTF. The CDR3 DNA follows: TGCAGTGCTAGCCGACAGGGACGCCCTCTATCTGGGGCCAACGTCCTGACTTTC.

Many counts were recorded for this clonotype. The chain is built from TRBV29-1 and TRBJ2-4, with TRBD1 as a possible D gene (5 bases). Germline V lookup: CDR1 SQVTM, CDR2 ANQGSEA. The CDR3 extends over 12 amino acids. Between the trimmed V and J ends, which lost 5 bases and 7 bases, there was a span of 12 bases. This CDR3 is CSVPTETNIQYF. In nucleotides, the CDR3 is TGCAGCGTTCCGACAGAGACTAACATTCAGTACTTC. Looking up the rest from reference TRBV29-1 and TRBJ2-4 gives the full variable domain: SAVISQKPSRDICQRGTSLTIQCQVDSQVTMMFWYRQQPGQSLTLIATANQGSEATYESGFVIDKFPISRPNLTFSTLTVSNMSPEDSSIYLCSVPTETNIQYFGAGTRLSVL.

The sample holds many counts of this clonotype. The V gene is TRBV7-6, the J gene TRBJ1-1; no firm D call. The CDR3 spans 16 residues. From germline, CDR1 is SGHVS and CDR2 FNYEAQ. V was cut by 4 bases and J by 3 bases, with 18 bases left in between. The CDR3, as DNA: TGTGCCAGCAGCTCCGGTGATGGGGTCGGGGACACTGAAGCTTTCTTT. Protein product: CASSSGDGVGDTEAFF.

This clonotype was observed a few times. V is TRBV11-3 and J is TRBJ2-6; D unresolved. This CDR3 has 12 residues. Germline CDR1 and CDR2: SGHNT and YENEEA. V lost 0 bases to trimming and J lost 19 bases, with 13 bases between them. CDR3 bases: TGTGCCAGCAGCTTAGATAGGAACGTCTTAACTTTC. Translated, it gives CASSLDRNVLTF.

The chain couples TRBV7-3 to TRBJ2-7; D might be TRBD1 (6 bases). The length of the CDR3 is 14 residues. The germline V gene encodes CDR1 SGHTA and CDR2 FQGTGA. Trimming left V 5 bases short and J 2 bases short, with 13 bases between. The CDR3 protein is CASSQSGTTYEQYF. CDR3 in DNA: TGTGCCAGCAGCCAATCCGGGACAACCTACGAGCAGTACTTC. Full variable domain (missing parts from reference TRBV7-3 and TRBJ2-7): GAGVSQTPSNKVTEKGKYVELRCDPISGHTALYWYRQSLGQGPEFLIYFQGTGAADDSGLPNDRFFAVRPEGSVSTLKIQRTERGDSAVYLCASSQSGTTYEQYFGPGTRLTVT.

This clonotype has a count of ten or more. The V gene is TRBV12-3 or TRBV12-4, the J gene TRBJ1-2; the match to TRBD1 covers 8 bases. Germline trimming cut 2 bases from V and 6 bases from J; bases unmatched to any gene: 14. The CDR3 is 17 residues long. CDR3 sequence: CASSLNPRTGRLHGYTF. The CDR3 DNA reads as TGTGCCAGCAGTTTAAATCCTCGGACAGGGCGCCTGCATGGCTACACCTTC.

The chain combines TRBV19 with TRBJ1-3; D may be TRBD1 (6 bases). The V gene's germline CDR1 is LNHDA and CDR2 SQIVND (reference sequence). The CDR3 runs 15 residues. The V end was cut by 7 bases, the J end by 2 bases, with 15 bases between. CDR3 amino acids: CASKDSPYPGNTIYF. For the CDR3, the DNA is TGTGCCAGTAAGGACAGTCCCTACCCTGGAAACACCATATATTTT.

This clonotype was counted only a few times. The chain links TRBV19 to TRBJ2-7, with 8 bases that match TRBD1. After removal of 3 bases from V and 3 bases from J, the junction contained 7 bases not matched to a gene. The CDR3 consists of 15 residues. Germline V gene data show CDR1 as LNHDA and CDR2 as SQIVND (reference sequence). The CDR3 spells CASSILPGGLYEQYF. DNA for the CDR3: TGTGCCAGTAGTATCTTGCCAGGGGGCCTCTACGAGCAGTACTTC.

This clonotype has more than one count but fewer than ten. The genes are TRBV30 and TRBJ2-3, with 7 bases lining up with TRBD2. The CDR3 is 13 residues long. Losses at the gene ends were 6 bases for V and 2 bases for J; bases not matched to a gene: 5. CDR1 is GTSNPN and CDR2 is SVGIG in the germline V gene (reference sequence). CDR3 nucleotides: TGTGCCTGCTTCGGACTAGTCACAGATACGCAGTATTTT. This codes for CACFGLVTDTQYF.

Note on this clonotype: One end of the junction fails to match germline, which may point to a read error. This chain joins TRBV6-2 or TRBV6-3 and TRBJ2-7; 8 nucleotides line up with TRBD2. The CDR3 has 15 amino acids. Germline V gene lookup returns CDR1 MNHEY and CDR2 SVGEGT. The CDR3 sequence is CTSSYSGLATYEQYF. The CDR3 nucleotides read TGTACCAGCAGTTACTCCGGACTAGCAACCTACGAGCAGTACTTC.